The entry below describes one T cell receptor beta chain. This clone appeared once. This receptor's antigen is unknown. No quality values exist for individual bases; no much larger clone is one base distant. This specimen comes from a study of blood T cell repertoires in COVID-19 (dated by TCRdb to the early 2020s). Background for the entire study: Samples from collaborators originated in the United States, Italy and Spain and spanned both the acute and convalescent phases of COVID-19. The prospective study material was composed of cDNA or gDNA derived from T cells, B-cell-depleted T cells, or PBMCs. The dataset comprised deeply sampled blood TCRbeta repertoires from subjects exposed to, actively infected with, or recovered from COVID-19. The repertoires were made available in a free public database intended to serve as a resource for research on the immune response to SARS-CoV-2. Samples were obtained from the ongoing ImmuneRACE study (first 160 participants) and from some 1,300 subjects provided by 6 global collaborators. A de-identified subject ID, COVID-19 status, age in years and sex were almost always included in the sample metadata. Where HLA class I and class II types were available, the types were taken from metadata supplied by the sample provider, not from assay-based typing.

V gives up 3 bases and J gives up 6 bases, and the segment between their germline ends measures 18 bases. Sequences GTSNPN (CDR1) and SVGIG (CDR2) are obtained from the germline V gene (reference sequence). The CDR3 starts with the cysteine, ends with the phenylalanine, and has 15 residues. The read is trimmed to its CDR3 DNA, 45 bases read in frame from base 1. TCRbeta CDR3 regions were amplified from genomic DNA using the immunoSEQ Assay, a bias-controlled multiplex PCR. As for the original processing: Within the assay, amplification of reference gene primers was used to estimate how many nucleated cells each sample contained. To quantify the absolute abundance of each unique TCRbeta CDR3 rearrangement, sequence reads were collapsed and filtered. For each sample, productive Simpson clonality was calculated as the square root of Simpson's diversity index over productive rearrangements. This is the immuneACCESS table as TCRdb keeps it, with only in-frame sequences that have V and J called. A part of the clones is gone; compared with another copy, unresolved V genes explain less than half, and the rest is unexplained. The V and J calls and the clone size are those of that table, but D and trimming were determined from the DNA. The table for this sample lists approximately 150,000 clones; 70% to 85% of them were counted only once. Roughly 10% of the sample belongs to the ten largest clones.

Each collaborating institution followed its own protocols to collect whole blood in K2EDTA tubes. For TCRbeta analysis, collaborators shipped samples in one of three forms: frozen whole blood, isolated PBMCs, or DNA extracted from either of those sample types. On the study overall, not on this receptor specifically: How much clinical and demographic metadata was included differed by source and by participant, and the metadata was provided uncurated.

Sequencing input: peripheral blood. The receptor was isolated from a man between 60 and 70 years old with active or convalescent COVID-19. In this chain, TRBV30 is recombined with TRBJ1-3; no D gene can be assigned with confidence. The CDR3 region: CAWSPVFANLNTIYF. The nucleotide sequence reads as follows: TGTGCCTGGAGCCCGGTTTTTGCTAATTTAAACACCATATATTTT.